This T cell receptor (beta chain) was found in a study of T cells in pancreatic ductal adenocarcinoma. V gave up 0 bases and J gave up 2 bases; unmatched junction bases: 5. The CDR3 runs 16 residues. The germline V gene has CDR1 SGHRS and CDR2 YFSETQ. Generated by immunoSEQ multiplex PCR, the TCRdb table keeps only in-frame clones and is missing some. The table lists roughly 100,000 clones, 90% to 95% of them singletons. Selected pancreatic ductal adenocarcinoma patients had undergone surgery without neoadjuvant therapy. Regarding the study as a whole: Comparisons of tumor and blood clonality may show falsely lower tumor diversity. Compared with tumor, blood showed more total productive templates and around 8.1-fold more clonotypes.

As to this clone: Its antigen is not identified.

The clonotype originates from a human donor with pancreatic ductal adenocarcinoma. The chain couples TRBV5-1 to TRBJ2-3; TRBD2 aligns across 8 bases. The sequencing sample was made of PBMCs. The CDR3 DNA reads as TGCGCCAGCAGCTTGGTCGCTAGCGGGTACACAGATACGCAGTATTTT. Its translation is CASSLVASGYTDTQYF.